Each of the 2 T cell receptor beta chains below was sequenced from the same sample in a study of blood T cells in healthy people across ages. A second roughly 6 to 11 cycle PCR used barcoded and J-beta primers. One entry per CDR3 protein results from TCRdb running MiXCR on the 5' RACE reads. This sample carries 1.5 million to 2 million distinct CDR3 sequences, around 42% of them seen once, and the ten largest clones take about 23%. What was sequenced was blood. The receptor set was obtained from a human donor in good health.

This clonotype was counted at least ten times. The genes are TRBV29-1 and TRBJ2-3, with 7 bases matching TRBD2. Per the germline V gene, CDR1 is SQVTM and CDR2 is ANQGSEA. Losses at the gene ends were 4 bases for V and 3 bases for J; bases not matched to a gene: 7. The CDR3 is made up of 14 amino acids. The CDR3 sequence is CSVVARGDTDTQYF. The CDR3 DNA sequence: TGCAGCGTTGTAGCACGGGGGGATACAGATACGCAGTATTTT.

This clonotype turned up a few times. This chain connects TRBV10-3 to TRBJ1-2; possibly TRBD1 for D (6 bases). Trimming removed 5 bases from V and 2 bases from J, with 18 bases in between. The germline V gene has CDR1 ENHRY and CDR2 SYGVKD. This CDR3 is 16 amino acids long. The CDR3 here is CAISTSSGGNNYGYTF. The CDR3, as DNA: TGTGCCATCAGTACAAGTTCCGGGGGCAACAACTATGGCTACACCTTC.